The clone carrying this T cell receptor (beta chain) was recorded a few times. As yet, its antigen is unknown. This entry comes from a study of cytomegalovirus exposure and HLA in healthy donors. Study information: Early released data comprised 80 million to 100 million unique TCRs from HLA-typed donors. Regarding the study as a whole: Fewer N-insertions than the roughly 650-donor mean were reportedly shown by an Asian-associated ancestry cluster in a later analysis. Roughly uniform depth of sequencing across donors was assumed in presence/absence analyses.

PCR employed 60 Vbeta and 13 Jbeta primers. Authors' analysis steps: Later, an analysis found tens of millions of unique TCR beta chains, and 8.5 million to 14 million of these were shared. The table came from immunoSEQ multiplex PCR; TCRdb's copy has only in-frame clones and leaves some out. V, J and clone size derive from that table, while D and trimming were established from the DNA sequence. In the table there are more than 100,000 clones, less than 75% of which are singletons. The CDR3 covers 16 residues. V gave up 0 bases and J gave up 2 bases, with 12 bases separating them. Germline values: CDR1 SGHTA, CDR2 FQGNSA.

The source of this sequence is a woman aged 40-49 years in good health and CMV-seronegative. The sequenced material came from PBMCs. The rearrangement links TRBV7-2 to TRBJ2-3, with D possibly TRBD1 on 5 matching bases. The CDR3 nucleotides are TGTGCCAGCAGCTTAGCAGGGGTTCCTCACACAGATACGCAGTATTTT. Residues: CASSLAGVPHTDTQYF.